Shown below are 22 T cell receptor beta chains from a single sample sequenced in a study of memory CD4+ T cells and cytomegalovirus serostatus. Using immunoSEQ multiplex PCR, the repertoire was profiled, and TCRdb retains in-frame clones only, with some absent. This sample has 60,000 to 75,000 clones, with around 81% found just once. Single viable CD3+CD4+CD8-CD45RO+ cells were sorted as the memory CD4+ T cells. Sequenced input: memory CD4+ T cells from blood. Receptor source: an adult in good health and CMV-seronegative. Some clones in this sample may be carry-over from other donors' samples.

This chain uses TRBV4-3 with TRBJ1-3; unclear D gene. The CDR3 loop spans 15 amino acids. V shed 0 bases and J shed 3 bases, with 9 bases lying between them. In germline, CDR1 is LGHNA, CDR2 YSLEER. This CDR3 reads CASSQDELGGNTIYF. The CDR3 DNA is TGCGCCAGCAGCCAAGATGAACTGGGTGGAAACACCATATATTTT.

V gene TRBV10-1 combines with J gene TRBJ1-4; the D is unclear. V lost 8 bases and J 10 bases, leaving 35 bases between the germline ends. This CDR3 comprises 19 residues. Germline V CDR1 and CDR2: WNHNN, SYGVQD (reference sequence). The CDR3, as DNA: TGCGCCAGCCGCGCCCCCGGTTTTTTTACAACTATCGGAGCGCGAAAACTGTTTTTT. Amino acid sequence: CASRAPGFFTTIGARKLFF.

This clone was observed a few times. V and J are TRBV7-9 and TRBJ1-2; TRBD1 agrees at 7 bases. J was trimmed by 10 bases and V by 5 bases; bases with no gene match: 4. CDR1 and CDR2 (germline): SEHNR, FQNEAQ (reference sequence). The length of the CDR3 is 11 residues. The CDR3 region is CASSHTGAYTF. The CDR3 coding sequence is TGTGCCAGCAGCCACACAGGGGCCTACACCTTC.

Comments on this clone: The same CDR3 arises from other DNA sequences in this sample as well. V and J are TRBV2 and TRBJ2-1, with D hard to call. The germline CDR1 and CDR2 sequences are SNHLY and FYNNEI. V lost 2 bases, J lost 4 bases, and 0 bases lay in between. CDR3 length equals 11 residues. The CDR3 DNA reads TGTGCCAGCAGTGAATACAATGAGCAGTTCTTC. It yields the protein CASSEYNEQFF.

This chain uses TRBV9 with TRBJ2-3; 7 bases fit TRBD2. With 0 bases clipped from V and 1 base from J, the junction kept 5 bases outside the gene matches. Germline CDR1 reads SGDLS; CDR2 reads YYNGEE. There are 16 residues in the CDR3. The CDR3: CASSVGSSGRTDTQYF. The CDR3 coding sequence is TGTGCCAGCAGCGTAGGATCTAGCGGCCGCACAGATACGCAGTATTTT.

This sequence joins TRBV2 and TRBJ2-2, with D maybe TRBD2 (5 bases). This CDR3 is built from 14 residues. CDR1 is SNHLY, CDR2 FYNNEI, per germline. V shed 4 bases and J shed 1 base, with 7 bases lying between them. The CDR3 nucleotides read TGTGCCAGCAGTGCGGACTGGAACACCGGGGAGCTGTTTTTT. Translating it yields CASSADWNTGELFF.

The chain carries TRBV5-5 and TRBJ2-7, with D tentatively TRBD1 (8 bases). The germline CDR1 and CDR2 sequences are SGHKS and YYEKEE (reference sequence). V lost 2 bases, J lost 6 bases, and 12 bases lay in between. The CDR3 has 13 amino acids. The CDR3 DNA follows: TGTGCCAGCAGCTTTACAGGGGGGGGCGAGCAGTACTTC. Translating gives CASSFTGGGEQYF.

This rearrangement joins TRBV2 to TRBJ1-5; TRBD1 agrees at 7 bases. Germline V gene data show CDR1 as SNHLY and CDR2 as FYNNEI. After removal of 6 bases from V and 0 bases from J, the junction contained 8 bases not matched to a gene. The CDR3 contains 16 residues. This chain's CDR3 is CASRATGVDSNQPQHF. The DNA of the CDR3 is TGTGCCAGCAGAGCCACAGGGGTGGATAGCAATCAGCCCCAGCATTTT.

CDR3 amino acids: CASSPDRRGEKLFF. The DNA of the CDR3 is TGCGCCAGCAGCCCGGACAGGAGAGGAGAAAAACTGTTTTTT. V usage is TRBV5-1 and J usage is TRBJ1-4; 7 nucleotides align to TRBD1. Germline loops: CDR1 SGHRS, CDR2 YFSETQ. This CDR3 is built from 14 residues. V dropped 4 bases and J dropped 8; count of bases not matched to a gene: 8. The variable domain in full, with the rest retrieved from reference TRBV5-1 and TRBJ1-4, is KAGVTQTPRYLIKTRGQQVTLSCSPISGHRSVSWYQQTPGQGLQFLFEYFSETQRNKGNFPGRFSGRQFSNSRSEMNVSTLELGDSALYLCASSPDRRGEKLFFGSGTQLSVL.

CDR3 amino acids: CASRRPGLANYEQYF. In DNA, the CDR3 is TGTGCCAGCAGACGTCCGGGACTAGCGAACTACGAGCAGTACTTC. This chain uses TRBV28 with TRBJ2-7; 10 bases are a match to TRBD2. Trimming removed 6 bases from V and 3 bases from J; junction bases left unmatched: 8. Looked up from germline, CDR1 is MDHEN and CDR2 is SYDVKM. The CDR3 runs 15 residues.

This clone was seen a few times. V and J are TRBV14 and TRBJ1-5; TRBD1 is a possible D gene (5 bases). The CDR3 is made up of 13 amino acids. V lost 3 bases and J 4 bases, leaving 7 bases between the germline ends. Per the germline V gene, CDR1 is SGHDN and CDR2 is FVKESK. The CDR3 sequence: CASSQGPNQPQHF. DNA for the CDR3: TGTGCCAGCAGCCAGGGGCCAAATCAGCCCCAGCATTTT.

The chain has TRBV7-2 and TRBJ2-5, with D uncertain. The length of the CDR3 is 12 residues. The germline V gene has CDR1 SGHTA and CDR2 FQGNSA. Trimming pared 1 base from V and 5 bases from J, leaving 5 bases between. The CDR3 spells CASSLVRETQYF. The CDR3 region has the DNA TGTGCCAGCAGCTTAGTGCGCGAGACCCAGTACTTC.

The chain employs TRBV29-1 and TRBJ2-3; 8 bases match TRBD2. Germline CDR1 reads SQVTM; CDR2 reads ANQGSEA. The J segment lost 1 base and the V segment lost 7 bases, leaving 7 bases of the junction unmatched. CDR3 length: 14 residues. CDR3 in amino acids: CSASLSGGTDTQYF. The CDR3 bases are TGCAGCGCATCCCTTAGCGGGGGCACAGATACGCAGTATTTT.

V gene TRBV19 combines with J gene TRBJ2-5; D gene ambiguous. This CDR3 is 14 amino acids long. Trimming removed 4 bases at V and 5 bases at J, with 14 bases between. Germline V gives CDR1 LNHDA, CDR2 SQIVND (reference sequence). Written as DNA, the CDR3 is TGTGCCAGTAGTACACGGAACTTGAGGGAGACCCAGTACTTC. Encoded protein: CASSTRNLRETQYF.

The genes are TRBV30 and TRBJ2-1, with D possibly matching TRBD2 (5 bases). The CDR3 sequence is 15 residues long. The V end lost 3 bases, the J end lost 5 bases, and 17 bases lay between the germline ends. Germline V gene data show CDR1 as GTSNPN and CDR2 as SVGIG (reference sequence). The CDR3 region is CAWRGDFRHNNEQFF. The CDR3 bases are TGTGCCTGGAGGGGAGACTTCCGACATAACAATGAGCAGTTCTTC.

The DNA of the CDR3 is TGCGCCAGCAGCCAAGAGGCTAGATCCAATGAGCAGTTCTTC. As protein: CASSQEARSNEQFF. V is TRBV4-3 and J is TRBJ2-1; D is uncertain. Trimming pared 0 bases from V and 6 bases from J, leaving 9 bases between. CDR1 is LGHNA, CDR2 YSLEER, per germline. This CDR3 contains 14 residues.

This clone was seen a single time. The chain joins TRBV6-5 to TRBJ1-2, with 7 positions matching TRBD1. CDR3 length: 13 residues. The V gene end was trimmed by 4 bases and the J gene end by 4 bases; junction bases not matched to a gene: 3. The germline CDR1 and CDR2 sequences are MNHEY and SVGAGI. CDR3 sequence (DNA): TGTGCCAGCAGTTTAGACAGGGTCTATGGCTACACCTTC. Its translation is CASSLDRVYGYTF.

The chain is built from TRBV10-3 and TRBJ2-1, with TRBD2 as a possible D gene (6 bases). Trimming removed 11 bases at V and 0 bases at J, with 17 bases between. Looked up from germline, CDR1 is ENHRY and CDR2 is SYGVKD. CDR3 size: 15 residues. The CDR3 loop is CAVLGGRFSYNEQFF. The DNA for the CDR3 is TGTGCCGTACTTGGGGGGAGATTCTCCTACAATGAGCAGTTCTTC.

This clone was counted between two and nine times. DNA of the CDR3: TGTGCCAGCAGCGTGGACGGAACCTACGAGCAGTACTTC. The encoded protein is CASSVDGTYEQYF. The rearrangement links TRBV9 to TRBJ2-7; D gene unclear. Trimming left V 2 bases short and J 2 bases short, with 8 bases between. The CDR3 is made up of 13 amino acids. Germline values: CDR1 SGDLS, CDR2 YYNGEE.

The chain joins TRBV2 to TRBJ2-7, with unresolved D. Trimming shortened V by 5 bases and J by 0 bases, and 5 bases separated the two germline ends. The CDR3 loop spans 12 amino acids. In germline, CDR1 is SNHLY, CDR2 FYNNEI. The CDR3 is CASSPNSYEQYF. The CDR3 DNA sequence: TGTGCCAGCAGTCCAAACTCCTACGAGCAGTACTTC.

The gene calls are TRBV29-1 and TRBJ1-1; D not certain. From germline, CDR1 is SQVTM and CDR2 ANQGSEA. The CDR3 spans 11 residues. The V and J ends lost 8 bases and 3 bases respectively, with 10 bases between them. CDR3: CSHGEYTEAFF. Here the CDR3 DNA reads TGCAGCCACGGGGAATACACTGAAGCTTTCTTT. The full variable domain, completed using reference TRBV29-1 and TRBJ1-1, is SAVISQKPSRDICQRGTSLTIQCQVDSQVTMMFWYRQQPGQSLTLIATANQGSEATYESGFVIDKFPISRPNLTFSTLTVSNMSPEDSSIYLCSHGEYTEAFFGQGTRLTVV.

The chain combines TRBV6-5 with TRBJ2-1; D gene unclear. The CDR3 loop spans 13 amino acids. The V end lost 5 bases, the J end lost 10 bases, and 15 bases lay between the germline ends. Germline V gives CDR1 MNHEY, CDR2 SVGAGI. CDR3 protein: CASSLWRVGEQFF. In nucleotides, the CDR3 is TGTGCCAGCAGTCTTTGGAGAGTCGGCGAGCAGTTCTTC.